The next 32 T cell receptor beta chains were all read from a single sample in a study of T-cell memory formation after mild COVID-19 (dated by TCRdb to about 2021). The library was generated by 5' RACE. Instrument used: Illumina NovaSeq 6000. TCRdb reworked the public reads: Q25 trimming with fastp, MiXCR clone assembly, productive beta chains retained. Entries are consolidated by CDR3 protein sequence, retaining the most common genes and DNA. Present in this sample are 190,000 or so distinct CDR3 sequences, around a fifth of which were seen just once. 20% to 25% of the sample lies in the top ten. The sample consisted of PBMCs or a T cell subset sorted from them (not recorded which). The receptors come from an adult woman who had mild COVID-19 (a few samples of this study predate the infection). The sample titles of this study are shuffled in the database, so cell type and time point are left out; the donor was told from shared clones.

This clonotype was observed a handful of times. The chain joins TRBV12-3 or TRBV12-4 to TRBJ1-5; 9 bases match TRBD1. V was clipped by 5 bases and J by 3 bases; unmatched bases: 8. The CDR3 loop spans 16 amino acids. The CDR3, as DNA: TGTGCCAGCAGTCCGGGCGGGACAGGGTTCAATCAGCCCCAGCATTTT. Its protein product is CASSPGGTGFNQPQHF.

This clonotype was detected only a few times. The chain links TRBV4-1 to TRBJ1-1; 9 bases align to TRBD1. The CDR3 extends over 15 amino acids. Trimming cost V 4 bases and J 1 base; bases outside gene matches: 4. From germline, CDR1 is MGHRA and CDR2 YSYEKL. The CDR3 region is CASSPLQGANTEAFF. The CDR3 nucleotides read TGCGCCAGCAGCCCCCTACAGGGGGCGAACACTGAAGCTTTCTTT.

In the case of this clonotype: A junction boundary mismatches the germline segment, possibly from a read error. CDR3 loop: CASSQGKGENTEAFF. Here the CDR3 DNA reads TGCGCCAGCAGTCAAGGGAAAGGCGAGAACACTGAAGCTTTCTTT. This chain uses TRBV4-1 with TRBJ1-1, with no clear D. The CDR3 extends over 15 amino acids. Per the germline V gene, CDR1 is MGHRA and CDR2 is YSYEKL.

The chain couples TRBV4-1 to TRBJ1-5; 8 positions agree with TRBD1. This CDR3 region has 14 residues. CDR1 and CDR2 (germline): MGHRA, YSYEKL. V lost 1 base to trimming and J lost 7 bases; unmatched junction nucleotides: 3. In DNA form, the CDR3 reads TGCGCCAGCAGCCAAGGGACAGGGAGGCAGCCCCAGCATTTT. Encoded protein: CASSQGTGRQPQHF.

The J gene is TRBJ2-1, the V gene TRBV20-1; TRBD2 aligns across 8 bases. Germline loops: CDR1 DFQATT, CDR2 SNEGSKA (reference sequence). The CDR3 loop spans 15 amino acids. V lost 3 bases and J lost 3; bases outside the gene matches: 7. The CDR3: CSARSSGSFYNEQFF. CDR3 sequence (DNA): TGCAGTGCTAGGTCCAGCGGGAGTTTCTACAATGAGCAGTTCTTC.

Of note for this clonotype: A much larger clone differs from this one at a single base, so this may be a read error. V gene TRBV27 combines with J gene TRBJ2-7, with D unclear. The CDR3 contains 13 residues. CDR1 is MNHEY, CDR2 SMNVEV, per germline (reference sequence). The V end was cut by 5 bases, the J end by 3 bases, with 11 bases between. The chain's CDR3 is CASSPFSYYEQYF. The CDR3 nucleotides read TGTGCCAGCAGTCCTTTCAGCTACTACGAGCAGTACTTC.

The sample holds one count of this clonotype. The rearrangement uses TRBV4-2 and TRBJ2-3, with 11 bases fitting TRBD2. J was trimmed by 0 bases and V by 2 bases; bases with no gene match: 1. The CDR3 covers 16 residues. Germline assignment: CDR1 LGHNA and CDR2 YNFKEQ. The CDR3, as DNA: TGTGCCAGCAGCCAACGACTAGCGGGGAGCACAGATACGCAGTATTTT. This gives the protein CASSQRLAGSTDTQYF.

The chain links TRBV12-3 or TRBV12-4 to TRBJ2-5; 8 nucleotides line up with TRBD1. V shed 5 bases and J 5 bases; nucleotides not matched to a gene: 7. The CDR3 is 14 amino acids. CDR3 loop: CASSPDRGWETQYF. CDR3 sequence (DNA): TGTGCCAGCAGTCCCGACAGGGGATGGGAGACCCAGTACTTC.

V is TRBV4-1 and J is TRBJ2-7, with a weak D call TRBD1 (6 bases). This CDR3 is built from 13 residues. CDR1 MGHRA and CDR2 YSYEKL come from the germline V gene. Trimming stripped 1 base from V and 8 bases from J, with 12 bases between. CDR3 sequence reads: CASSQVYRVQQYF. CDR3 coding DNA: TGCGCCAGCAGCCAAGTCTACAGGGTTCAGCAGTACTTC.

J is TRBJ1-1 and V is TRBV24-1; D is perhaps TRBD1 (5 bases). The V gene lost 7 bases and the J gene lost 5 bases, with 7 bases spanning the gap. The CDR3 covers 11 residues. Germline CDR1 reads KGHDR; CDR2 reads SFDVKD. CDR3 in amino acids: CATRRGTEAFF. The DNA for the CDR3 is TGTGCCACCAGGAGGGGAACTGAAGCTTTCTTT.

Concerning this clonotype: An end of the junction does not agree with germline; a read error may underlie this. V usage is TRBV20-1 and J usage is TRBJ2-7; TRBD1 matches 7 bases. CDR1 and CDR2 from the germline V gene are DFQATT and SNEGSKA (reference sequence). CDR3 length equals 9 residues. CDR3 in amino acids: CSADLTGPF. The CDR3 nucleotides read TGCAGTGCGGACCTGACAGGGCCCTTC.

This clonotype was counted a few times. The chain employs TRBV6-6 and TRBJ1-2; D is uncertain. Per the germline V gene, CDR1 is MNHNY and CDR2 is SVGAGI (reference sequence). The V end was cut by 8 bases, the J end by 3 bases, with 13 bases between. This CDR3 is built from 13 residues. The CDR3 DNA is TGTGCCAGCTTCGACGGGAATTACTATGGCTACACCTTC. Amino acids: CASFDGNYYGYTF.

This clonotype was recorded a few times. The chain is built from TRBV5-6 and TRBJ2-1; 8 nucleotides agree with TRBD2. The CDR3 totals 18 residues. Germline loops: CDR1 SGHDT, CDR2 YYEEEE. V dropped 0 bases and J dropped 8; count of bases not matched to a gene: 16. The CDR3 DNA sequence: TGTGCCAGCAGCTTGGGGGCCCAGAGAGCGGGAGTTTGGTATGAGCAGTTCTTC. Its translation: CASSLGAQRAGVWYEQFF. The variable domain in full, completed from reference TRBV5-6 and TRBJ2-1, reads DAGVTQSPTHLIKTRGQQVTLRCSPKSGHDTVSWYQQALGQGPQFIFQYYEEEERQRGNFPDRFSGHQFPNYSSELNVNALLLGDSALYLCASSLGAQRAGVWYEQFFGPGTRLTVL.

This clonotype has more than one count but fewer than ten. The CDR3 region has the DNA TGTGCCAGCAGCTCCCCTGCCGGGACCACACCAGAGGAGCTGTTTTTT. Protein: CASSSPAGTTPEELFF. The chain carries TRBV13 and TRBJ2-2, with D possibly being TRBD1 or TRBD2 (5 bases each). V lost 4 bases to trimming and J lost 10 bases, with 22 bases between them. The length of the CDR3 is 16 residues. CDR1 is PRHDT and CDR2 is FYEKMQ in the germline V gene (reference sequence).

This clonotype was counted only a few times. The chain joins TRBV9 to TRBJ1-1, with 7 bases fitting TRBD1. This CDR3 has 17 amino acids. V lost 1 base to trimming and J lost 3 bases; unmatched junction nucleotides: 12. Germline assignment: CDR1 SGDLS and CDR2 YYNGEE. The DNA for the CDR3 is TGTGCCAGCAGCGTAAATCCCGGGCAGGGGGTGGACACTGAAGCTTTCTTT. This gives the protein CASSVNPGQGVDTEAFF.

This clonotype occurred a few times. The chain joins TRBV9 to TRBJ2-1; the match to TRBD2 covers 8 bases. Germline CDR1 is SGDLS and CDR2 is YYNGEE. V was pared by 3 bases and J by 0 bases, with 11 bases of the junction left unmatched. CDR3 size: 18 residues. The CDR3 DNA reads TGTGCCAGCAGCGACCCACACGGGGGGGAGCGCTCCTACAATGAGCAGTTCTTC. Translating gives CASSDPHGGERSYNEQFF.

This clonotype has just a few counts. DNA of the CDR3: TGTGCCAGCAGTTTGGACAAGTACTATGGCTACACCTTC. Its protein is CASSLDKYYGYTF. The genes are TRBV12-3 or TRBV12-4 and TRBJ1-2, with D tentatively TRBD1 (5 bases). CDR3 length: 13 amino acids. The V end was cut by 3 bases, the J end by 3 bases, with 8 bases between.

This chain joins TRBV7-9 and TRBJ2-1; possibly TRBD2 for D (5 bases). There are 14 residues in the CDR3. Germline V gene sequence: CDR1 SEHNR, CDR2 FQNEAQ (reference sequence). Trimming stripped 4 bases from V and 5 bases from J, with 12 bases between. The CDR3 DNA reads as TGTGCCAGCAGCTCTAGCTCGGTCGACAATGAGCAGTTCTTC. Amino acid sequence: CASSSSSVDNEQFF. Full variable domain (remainder filled in from reference TRBV7-9 and TRBJ2-1): DTGVSQNPRHKITKRGQNVTFRCDPISEHNRLYWYRQTLGQGPEFLTYFQNEAQLEKSRLLSDRFSAERPKGSFSTLEIQRTEQGDSAMYLCASSSSSVDNEQFFGPGTRLTVL.

The rearrangement links TRBV5-5 to TRBJ1-1, with 10 bases lining up with TRBD1. The CDR3 is made up of 15 amino acids. Germline V lookup: CDR1 SGHKS, CDR2 YYEKEE (reference sequence). Trimming took 4 bases from V and 4 from J; bases not matched to a gene: 7. The CDR3 DNA is TGTGCCAGCAGCGGACAGACAGGGGGCTCCACTGAAGCTTTCTTT. Encoded protein: CASSGQTGGSTEAFF.

The rearrangement joins TRBV15 to TRBJ1-2; D remains ambiguous. The ends were cut back, 6 bases at V and 5 bases at J, with 19 bases in the middle. From germline, CDR1 is LNHNV and CDR2 YYDKDF (reference sequence). The CDR3 contains 15 residues. The DNA for the CDR3 is TGTGCCACCAGATCCGCCAGGAATTTATCTTATGGCTACACCTTC. It specifies CATRSARNLSYGYTF.

The genes are TRBV7-9 and TRBJ2-5; 7 positions agree with TRBD1. J was trimmed by 9 bases and V by 6 bases; bases with no gene match: 13. Germline CDR1 reads SEHNR; CDR2 reads FQNEAQ (reference sequence). This CDR3 region has 14 residues. In nucleotides, the CDR3 is TGTGCCAGCAGTCATGACAGGGATGCTCACTCCCAGTACTTC. Protein sequence: CASSHDRDAHSQYF.

This clonotype was recorded only once. The chain recombines TRBV13 with TRBJ2-1; 10 nucleotides line up with TRBD2. Germline trimming cut 4 bases from V and 4 bases from J; bases unmatched to any gene: 7. The germline V gene encodes CDR1 PRHDT and CDR2 FYEKMQ (reference sequence). This CDR3 has 16 amino acids. CDR3 nucleotide sequence: TGTGCCAGCAGCTACTGGACTAGCGGTTTTTACAATGAGCAGTTCTTC. Amino acids: CASSYWTSGFYNEQFF.

The rearrangement uses TRBV1 and TRBJ1-2. TRBV1 counts as a pseudogene. The CDR3 contains 17 residues. The CDR3 DNA reads as TGCACCAGCAGCCTCTCTCGGGGGGGCACGACAAACTATGGCTACACCTTC. It yields the protein CTSSLSRGGTTNYGYTF.

Only a few counts were recorded for this clonotype. The chain has TRBV6-5 and TRBJ2-7; TRBD1 matches 7 bases. Germline loops: CDR1 MNHEY, CDR2 SVGAGI. The CDR3 totals 16 residues. The trim removed 4 bases at V and 5 bases at J, leaving 14 bases unmatched. The CDR3, as DNA: TGTGCCAGCAGTTCACGCCCCACAGAAACAGGGGACGAGCAGTACTTC. Amino acid sequence: CASSSRPTETGDEQYF.

This clonotype was counted only a few times. V is TRBV9 and J is TRBJ1-1; D gene uncertain. Germline CDR1 SGDLS, CDR2 YYNGEE. Trimming shortened V by 3 bases and J by 3 bases, and 9 bases separated the two germline ends. The CDR3 extends over 13 amino acids. CDR3 in amino acids: CASSDRSDTEAFF. The CDR3 region has the DNA TGTGCCAGCAGCGATCGGTCGGACACTGAAGCTTTCTTT.

V is TRBV6-5 and J is TRBJ1-4; tentative D call: TRBD1 (5 bases). Germline assignment: CDR1 MNHEY and CDR2 SVGAGI. V lost 2 bases to trimming and J lost 1 base, with 5 bases between them. The CDR3 has 14 residues. CDR3 loop: CASSYGGTNEKLFF. The CDR3 DNA is TGTGCCAGCAGTTACGGGGGAACTAATGAAAAACTGTTTTTT.

This rearrangement joins TRBV7-2 to TRBJ2-7, with 11 nucleotides matching TRBD1. The trim removed 4 bases at V and 2 bases at J, leaving 16 bases unmatched. This CDR3 comprises 19 residues. Germline V lookup: CDR1 SGHTA, CDR2 FQGNSA. The CDR3 sequence is CASSYRYDLPGQGAYEQYF. CDR3 DNA sequence: TGTGCCAGCAGCTATCGATACGATTTACCGGGACAGGGGGCCTACGAGCAGTACTTC.

This clonotype has only a few counts. The J gene is TRBJ1-2, the V gene TRBV29-1, with D possibly matching TRBD1 (6 bases). The CDR3 runs 14 residues. The germline V and J ends were trimmed by 2 bases and 5 bases, with 15 bases remaining between them. From germline, CDR1 is SQVTM and CDR2 ANQGSEA. CDR3 loop: CSVERERGPYGYTF. CDR3 nucleotide sequence: TGCAGCGTTGAAAGAGAACGGGGGCCGTATGGCTACACCTTC.

This chain links TRBV29-1 with TRBJ1-1; D might be TRBD1 (5 bases). The CDR3 extends over 13 amino acids. In germline, CDR1 is SQVTM, CDR2 ANQGSEA. V was shortened by 0 bases and J by 5 bases, with 10 bases between the two germline ends. The CDR3 spells CSVEEGGGTEAFF. In DNA, the CDR3 is TGCAGCGTTGAAGAGGGGGGAGGAACTGAAGCTTTCTTT.

The chain couples TRBV27 to TRBJ1-1; TRBD1 is a possible D gene (6 bases). V shed 3 bases and J shed 5 bases, with 16 bases lying between them. The germline V gene has CDR1 MNHEY and CDR2 SMNVEV (reference sequence). The CDR3 is made up of 15 amino acids. This CDR3 is CASSFGGGLRTEAFF. CDR3 nucleotides: TGTGCCAGCAGTTTCGGGGGGGGCTTGAGGACTGAAGCTTTCTTT.

The chain uses TRBV7-9 and TRBJ2-3, with D possibly being TRBD2 (5 bases). Germline V gene lookup returns CDR1 SEHNR and CDR2 FQNEAQ (reference sequence). CDR3 length: 15 amino acids. Between the trimmed V and J ends, which lost 4 bases and 5 bases, there was a span of 16 bases. CDR3 in DNA: TGTGCCAGCAGCTCCGGGGAGCCTTCTGGAGATACGCAGTATTTT. Translation: CASSSGEPSGDTQYF.

This chain uses TRBV6-5 with TRBJ2-2, with 8 bases that match TRBD2. Germline-derived CDR1 and CDR2 are MNHEY and SVGAGI. The CDR3 runs 17 residues. Trimming at V came to 0 bases and at J to 2 bases, leaving 5 bases not matched to a gene. DNA of the CDR3: TGTGCCAGCAGTTACTCGGGCGGGACTAGAAACACCGGGGAGCTGTTTTTT. Encoded protein: CASSYSGGTRNTGELFF.